The 16 T cell receptor beta chains reported below all come from one sample, sequenced in a study of radiation and T cells in renal cell carcinoma. Time point specified: baseline pretreatment blood. Indicated treatment: 15 Gy SBRT to primary tumor, nephrectomy 4 weeks later. Assay: immunoSEQ multiplex PCR; the TCRdb copy retains only in-frame clones and omits some. The sample lists 150,000 or so clones, around 89% seen once, with 3.5% to 5% in the top ten. The specimen comprised blood, sampled from a patient whose treatment included radiotherapy and nephrectomy. Source of these receptors: a woman in her 70s with renal cell carcinoma.

The rearrangement uses TRBV15 and TRBJ2-7, with 7 bases aligning to TRBD2. The CDR3 runs to 17 residues. V lost 1 base, J lost 0 bases, and 9 bases stayed unmatched. In germline, CDR1 is LNHNV, CDR2 YYDKDF (reference sequence). Written as DNA, the CDR3 is TGTGCCACCAGCAGAGGAAGCTTTAGACTAGCCTCCTACGAGCAGTACTTC. Translation gives CATSRGSFRLASYEQYF.

This sequence joins TRBV11-2 and TRBJ1-4, with D perhaps matching TRBD1 (5 bases). V dropped 1 base and J dropped 8 bases, with 11 bases sitting between them. This CDR3 has 14 residues. Germline V gene lookup returns CDR1 SGHAT and CDR2 FQNNGV. The CDR3 spells CASSLGLPGEKLFF. CDR3 DNA: TGTGCCAGCAGCTTAGGTTTACCAGGGGAAAAACTGTTTTTT.

The chain employs TRBV6-9 and TRBJ2-2, with D tentatively TRBD2 (6 bases). The CDR3 has 17 amino acids. The V and J ends lost 8 bases and 4 bases respectively, with 23 bases between them. Germline lookup yields CDR1 MNHGY and CDR2 SVAAGI. CDR3 residues: CASPRAGRRGATGELFF. CDR3 DNA sequence: TGTGCCAGCCCCAGGGCGGGGAGAAGAGGGGCCACCGGGGAGCTGTTTTTT.

The chain couples TRBV19 to TRBJ2-1, with D possibly matching TRBD1 (5 bases). CDR1 and CDR2 from the germline V gene are LNHDA and SQIVND (reference sequence). The CDR3 contains 14 residues. V lost 3 bases and J lost 7, with 13 bases in between. Here the CDR3 DNA reads TGTGCCAGTAGTATCCCAGGGTTGAAGAATGAGCAGTTCTTC. Its translation is CASSIPGLKNEQFF.

V is TRBV14 and J is TRBJ2-7; D uncertain. The CDR3 length is 11 residues. In germline, CDR1 is SGHDN, CDR2 FVKESK. Trimming took 4 bases from V and 12 from J, leaving 13 bases between them. DNA of the CDR3: TGTGCCAGCAGCCGCACCCACCAGTTGTACTTC. Its protein product is CASSRTHQLYF.

This clone was seen more than once but under ten times. The chain combines TRBV18 with TRBJ2-3; tentatively, D is TRBD2 (6 bases). Trimming removed 5 bases at V and 4 bases at J, with 13 bases between. Germline V gene sequence: CDR1 KGHSH, CDR2 LQKENI. The CDR3 has 14 residues. CDR3 protein: CASSGTSWADTQYF. DNA of the CDR3: TGTGCCAGCTCAGGGACTTCGTGGGCAGATACGCAGTATTTT.

This chain joins TRBV30 and TRBJ1-4; the D gene is possibly TRBD1 (6 bases). CDR1 is GTSNPN, CDR2 SVGIG, per germline (reference sequence). Trimming removed 8 bases at V and 8 bases at J, with 15 bases between. This CDR3 comprises 12 residues. In nucleotides, the CDR3 is TGTGCCCTCGGGGGGGCCGGGGAAAAACTGTTTTTT. Translated: CALGGAGEKLFF.

To note about this clone: Other DNA sequences in the same sample also yield this CDR3. The chain carries TRBV5-1 and TRBJ2-3; TRBD2 matches at 9 bases. The CDR3 is 15 amino acids. V lost 0 bases, J lost 4 bases, and 3 bases stayed unmatched. The germline CDR1 and CDR2 sequences are SGHRS and YFSETQ. The CDR3, as DNA: TGCGCCAGCAGCTTGGTTAGCGGGGGAGCAGATACGCAGTATTTT. Its protein is CASSLVSGGADTQYF.

As DNA, the CDR3 is TGCGCCAGCGGCCCCAGGGCGTCTAACTCCTACGAGCAGTACTTC. Translation gives CASGPRASNSYEQYF. The genes are TRBV5-1 and TRBJ2-7; D is perhaps TRBD1 (5 bases). V lost 7 bases and J 0 bases, leaving 17 bases between the germline ends. The CDR3 sequence is 15 residues long. Looked up from germline, CDR1 is SGHRS and CDR2 is YFSETQ.

This rearrangement joins TRBV28 to TRBJ2-7, with TRBD1 matching over 9 bases. The ends lost 6 bases at V and 3 bases at J; junction bases unmatched: 6. CDR1 is MDHEN, CDR2 SYDVKM, per germline. The CDR3 sequence is 14 residues long. The CDR3 loop reads CASRGQGFLYEQYF. The CDR3 coding sequence is TGTGCCAGCAGGGGACAGGGTTTTCTCTACGAGCAGTACTTC.

The rearrangement joins TRBV20-1 to TRBJ1-5; D is ambiguous. Deletions cut 1 base from V and 7 bases from J, with 5 bases between. The V gene's germline CDR1 is DFQATT and CDR2 SNEGSKA (reference sequence). The CDR3 contains 11 residues. Written as DNA, the CDR3 is TGCAGTGCTAGAGTAGGACAGCCCCAGCATTTT. Translating it yields CSARVGQPQHF.

This clone has a handful of counts. The CDR3 is CASSDRGPNTEAFF. The CDR3 coding sequence is TGTGCCAGCAGTGACAGGGGGCCGAACACTGAAGCTTTCTTT. This chain links TRBV25-1 with TRBJ1-1, with 8 bases fitting TRBD1. This CDR3 spans 14 amino acids. V lost 3 bases to trimming and J lost 1 base; unmatched junction nucleotides: 1. CDR1 and CDR2 (germline): MGHDK, SYGVNS.

Note on this clone: At one boundary the junction diverges from the germline segment, which might be a read error. This chain links TRBV30 with TRBJ1-2; 7 bases are a match to TRBD1. The CDR3 totals 13 residues. The germline CDR1 and CDR2 sequences are GTSNPN and SVGIG (reference sequence). The CDR3: CAWSAGQNYGHTF. Written as DNA, the CDR3 is TGTGCCTGGAGCGCGGGACAGAACTATGGCCACACCTTC.

The chain combines TRBV27 with TRBJ2-3, with no clear D. Trimming took 2 bases from V and 7 from J, leaving 13 bases between them. Germline CDR1 reads MNHEY; CDR2 reads SMNVEV (reference sequence). The CDR3 runs to 14 residues. The CDR3 nucleotides are TGTGCCAGCAGTTTAAGTTCATTAGGAAATACGCAGTATTTT. This codes for CASSLSSLGNTQYF.

This chain links TRBV5-5 with TRBJ2-5; 7 bases match TRBD2. V was pared by 1 base and J by 2 bases, with 2 bases of the junction left unmatched. CDR1 is SGHKS, CDR2 YYEKEE, per germline (reference sequence). The CDR3 contains 14 residues. The CDR3 reads CASSLTGGQETQYF. In DNA form, the CDR3 reads TGTGCCAGCAGCTTGACGGGGGGTCAAGAGACCCAGTACTTC.

This chain connects TRBV30 to TRBJ1-3; D possibly corresponds to TRBD1 (6 bases). The V end was cut by 3 bases, the J end by 4 bases, with 10 bases between. The CDR3 totals 13 residues. CDR1 and CDR2 from the germline V gene are GTSNPN and SVGIG (reference sequence). This chain's CDR3 is CAWRGAGGNTIYF. DNA of the CDR3: TGTGCCTGGAGGGGGGCGGGAGGAAACACCATATATTTT.